Sequencing of this T cell receptor beta chain was carried out in a study of cytomegalovirus exposure and HLA in healthy donors. Of note for this clone: Its antigen is currently unknown.

General observations from the study: In a later analysis, most CMV-associated TCR beta chains appeared HLA-restricted.

The PCR was carried out with 60 Vbeta primers and 13 Jbeta primers. TCRdb's table, derived via immunoSEQ multiplex PCR, lists solely in-frame clones and lacks some. There are 150,000 to 200,000 clones in the sample; about 81% occur only once, and 1.5% to 2% lies in the top ten. CDR3 length: 16 amino acids. CDR1 and CDR2 from the germline V gene are SEHNR and FQNEAQ (reference sequence). V was trimmed by 7 bases and J by 0 bases, leaving 13 bases between them. This clonotype originated in a woman aged 18-29 years in good health and CMV-seronegative. The sequenced sample consisted of PBMCs. V usage is TRBV7-9 and J usage is TRBJ2-6; perhaps TRBD1 as D (6 bases). The CDR3 region has the DNA TGTGCCAGCATTTCAACAGGGCGCTCTGGGGCCAACGTCCTGACTTTC. This gives the protein CASISTGRSGANVLTF.